This T cell receptor (beta chain) stems from a study of T cells after yellow fever vaccination. For TCR, cDNA came from 5'RACE template switching, which added a universal primer site and UMIs. TCRdb re-analysed the 5' RACE reads in MiXCR, keeping a single row per CDR3 protein. The repertoire has 200,000 to 250,000 distinct CDR3 sequences, 6.9% of them found once; the top ten carry about 0.85%. Per the germline V gene, CDR1 is SEHNR and CDR2 is FQNEAQ (reference sequence). V gave up 5 bases and J gave up 9 bases; unmatched junction bases: 8. The CDR3 runs to 15 residues. Remarks on this clonotype: Antigen unknown.

General study results and limits: Abundant bulk-derived clonotypes could contaminate FACS-sorted repertoires. The CD4 compartment and the CD8 compartment contained a small share of clonotypes in common.

The J gene is TRBJ1-6, the V gene TRBV7-9; the match to TRBD1 covers 9 bases. The sequence was obtained from a man aged 30-40 years who received the YFV17D yellow fever vaccine. The material was CD4+ T cells sorted from PBMCs, obtained 15 days after the yellow fever booster vaccination. Here the CDR3 reads CASSPGTGTSSPLHF. In nucleotides, the CDR3 is TGTGCCAGCAGCCCAGGGACAGGGACGAGTTCACCCCTCCACTTT.